The clone carrying this T cell receptor (beta chain) was recorded a few times. The sample comes from a study of blood T cells in healthy people across ages. A second PCR, run for about 7 to 12 cycles, used a sample-barcoded 5' primer plus a J-beta primer mix. Using its own MiXCR run on the 5' RACE reads, TCRdb lists one record per CDR3 protein. Of about 750,000 distinct CDR3 sequences in the sample, less than 70% were seen once. CDR3 length: 16 amino acids. Trimming pared 4 bases from V and 5 bases from J, leaving 21 bases between. Germline V gene lookup returns CDR1 SGHRS and CDR2 YFSETQ. Sequenced material: blood. This clonotype was sampled from an older man in good health. The chain employs TRBV5-1 and TRBJ2-5; weak D call: TRBD2 (6 bases). The CDR3, as DNA: TGCGCCAGCAGCCGCCCCGGGGGTAGGGGAGTGGAGACCCAGTACTTC. Translating gives CASSRPGGRGVETQYF. Variable domain in full (rest from reference TRBV5-1 and TRBJ2-5): KAGVTQTPRYLIKTRGQQVTLSCSPISGHRSVSWYQQTPGQGLQFLFEYFSETQRNKGNFPGRFSGRQFSNSRSEMNVSTLELGDSALYLCASSRPGGRGVETQYFGPGTRLLVL.